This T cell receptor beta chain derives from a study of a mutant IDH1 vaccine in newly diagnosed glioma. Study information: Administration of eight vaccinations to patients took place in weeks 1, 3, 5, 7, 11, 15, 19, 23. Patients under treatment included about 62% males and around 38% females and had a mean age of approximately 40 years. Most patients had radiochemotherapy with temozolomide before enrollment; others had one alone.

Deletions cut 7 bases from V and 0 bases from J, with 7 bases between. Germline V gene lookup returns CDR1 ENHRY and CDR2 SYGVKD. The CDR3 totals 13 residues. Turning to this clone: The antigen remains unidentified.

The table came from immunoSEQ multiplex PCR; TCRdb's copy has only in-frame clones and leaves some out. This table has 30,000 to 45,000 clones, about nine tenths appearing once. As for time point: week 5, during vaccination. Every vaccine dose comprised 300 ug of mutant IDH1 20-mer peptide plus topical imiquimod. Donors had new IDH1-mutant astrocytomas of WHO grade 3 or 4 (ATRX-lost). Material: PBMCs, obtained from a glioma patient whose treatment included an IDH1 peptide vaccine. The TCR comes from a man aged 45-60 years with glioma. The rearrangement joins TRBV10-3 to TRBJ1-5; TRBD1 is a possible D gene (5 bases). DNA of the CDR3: TGTGCCATCAAGGGGAGTAGCAATCAGCCCCAGCATTTT. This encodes CAIKGSSNQPQHF.